This T cell receptor beta chain is drawn from a study of blood T cell repertoires in COVID-19. TCRdb's copy holds only in-frame clones and misses some; the assay was immunoSEQ multiplex PCR. The table shows about 130,000 clones, with around 86% occurring only once. Germline CDR1 is SEHNR and CDR2 is FQNEAQ (reference sequence). V gave up 5 bases and J gave up 6 bases, with 17 bases separating them. This CDR3 has 15 residues. Sequenced: peripheral blood. This chain connects TRBV7-9 to TRBJ2-1; D gene ambiguous. The sequence was collected from a woman between 65 and 79 years old with COVID-19, enrolled during active disease. The CDR3 is CASSTGVQSGNEQFF. The CDR3 DNA follows: TGTGCCAGCAGCACCGGAGTCCAGAGTGGCAATGAGCAGTTCTTC.